This is a list of T cell receptor beta chains from one sample in a study of siplizumab effects on memory and regulatory T cells. The data were produced by immunoSEQ multiplex PCR, yet TCRdb's version contains in-frame clones alone and is incomplete. The table includes some 97,000 clones, approximately 94% detected once. Sequencing input: non-Treg CD4+ T cells sorted from blood. The receptors stem from a human donor in good health. Both conserved end residues are part of each CDR3. The order of the fields is clone size, V gene, CDR3 length, CDR3 protein. Some rows have no size entry. The others give once, few or many, or a class for an expanded clone.

abundance: few
v_gene: TRBV19
len: 15
CDR3aa: CASSIDWTGDTEAFF

abundance: -
v_gene: TRBV4-2
len: 15
CDR3aa: CASSQASSSWDTQYF

abundance: -
v_gene: TRBV30
len: 11
CDR3aa: CAASSGGEQYF

abundance: -
v_gene: TRBV6-5
len: 13
CDR3aa: CASGPKGYNEQFF

abundance: -
v_gene: TRBV18
len: 17
CDR3aa: CASSELFLGRQHYEQYF

abundance: -
v_gene: TRBV19
len: 13
CDR3aa: CASTDSAGRGYTF

abundance: -
v_gene: TRBV2
len: 14
CDR3aa: CASSERTGPYEQYF

abundance: -
v_gene: TRBV6-5
len: 15
CDR3aa: CASGTPSRPNEKLFF

abundance: once
v_gene: TRBV5-6
len: 14
CDR3aa: CASNNLGANQPQHF

abundance: -
v_gene: TRBV18
len: 17
CDR3aa: CASSSIAGGSSYNEQFF

abundance: -
v_gene: TRBV5-4
len: 15
CDR3aa: CASSQRQVYTDTQYF

abundance: -
v_gene: TRBV6-1
len: 15
CDR3aa: CASMAQPGQGYEQYF

abundance: -
v_gene: TRBV2
len: 16
CDR3aa: CASSELPGKVTDTQYF

abundance: -
v_gene: TRBV27
len: 15
CDR3aa: CASSLRAEGNTEAFF

abundance: -
v_gene: TRBV2
len: 14
CDR3aa: CASLAGLAEETQYF

abundance: -
v_gene: TRBV9
len: 16
CDR3aa: CASSVSHRTNTGELFF

abundance: -
v_gene: TRBV2
len: 13
CDR3aa: CARGQGVNYEQYF

abundance: -
v_gene: TRBV12-5
len: 15
CDR3aa: CASGPSSFSTDTQYF

abundance: once
v_gene: TRBV5-1
len: 16
CDR3aa: CASSLAQSTISYEQYF

abundance: -
v_gene: TRBV7-2
len: 14
CDR3aa: CASSPHALYNEQFF

abundance: -
v_gene: TRBV9
len: 13
CDR3aa: CASSVVRADTQYF